This record covers a single T cell receptor (beta chain). The antigen is not known. The sample originates from a study of cytomegalovirus exposure and HLA in healthy donors. Study details: Prior work identified some 120 million unique TCR beta sequences in some 200 million T cells.

General study findings and limits: Per a later analysis, HLA-associated TCR beta chains showed more clonal expansion than other, equally common TCR beta chains. A prior analysis recorded that most TCR beta V segments were productive about 87% or about 30% of the time.

13 Jbeta primers and 60 Vbeta primers were used for the PCR. This table comes from immunoSEQ multiplex PCR, and its TCRdb copy is limited to in-frame clones, with some not included. This table holds 200,000 to 250,000 clones, about 85% found once. Germline values: CDR1 WNHNN, CDR2 SYGVQD (reference sequence). With V trimmed by 3 bases and J by 2 bases, 4 bases remained unmatched. The CDR3 is 14 amino acids. The chain recombines TRBV10-1 with TRBJ2-7; 7 positions agree with TRBD2. The sequenced sample consisted of PBMCs. The clonotype comes from a human donor in good health. The DNA of the CDR3 is TGCGCCAGCAGTGAAGACGGGAGGACCTACGAGCAGTACTTC. Its translation: CASSEDGRTYEQYF.